This TCR beta chain is from a study of blood T cell repertoires in COVID-19 (dated by TCRdb to 2018 to 2021). Broadly, across the study: Samples from collaborators originated in the United States, Italy and Spain and spanned both the acute and convalescent phases of COVID-19. A de-identified subject ID, COVID-19 status, age in years and sex were almost always included in the sample metadata. The prospective study material was composed of cDNA or gDNA derived from T cells, B-cell-depleted T cells, or PBMCs. HLA class I and class II types, where available, came from metadata supplied by the sample provider rather than from assay-based typing. Samples were obtained from the ongoing ImmuneRACE study (first 160 participants) and from about 1,300 subjects provided by 6 global collaborators. The dataset comprised deeply sampled blood TCRbeta repertoires from subjects exposed to, actively infected with, or recovered from COVID-19. A freely available public database, intended as a resource for researchers studying the immune response to SARS-CoV-2, is where the repertoires were released. What the research found in general, with its limitations: How much clinical and demographic metadata was included differed by source and by participant, and the metadata was provided uncurated.

To note about this clone: Which antigen it targets is not known. The sample holds no much larger clone one base away, and base qualities are not on file.

From a lookup of the germline V gene, CDR1 and CDR2 are SGHNT and YENEEA. The CDR3 numbers 12 residues from cysteine through phenylalanine. The retained sequence is limited to the CDR3, 36 bases, with the frame set at the first base. V and J lose 6 bases and 7 bases, and a span of 12 bases separates them. The collaborating institutions used their own protocols to collect whole blood in K2EDTA tubes. For TCRbeta analysis, collaborators shipped samples as frozen whole blood, isolated PBMCs, or DNA extracted from either of those sample types. The immunoSEQ Assay, a bias-controlled multiplex PCR, was used to amplify TCRbeta CDR3 regions from genomic DNA. As for the authors' bioinformatics: Nucleated cell counts per sample were estimated from amplification of reference gene primers within the assay. Sequence reads were collapsed and filtered to measure the absolute abundance of every unique TCRbeta CDR3 rearrangement. For each sample, productive Simpson clonality was calculated as the square root of Simpson's diversity index over productive rearrangements. TCRdb carries this immuneACCESS record with in-frame sequences only. Its versions omit some clonotypes, under half of them owing to an unresolved V gene in the studies checked, with the rest unexplained. V and J calls plus clone size are reproduced from that table; the DNA served to infer D and trimming. The sample has about 160,000 clones on record, more than 70% of them singletons. Of the sample, about 10% is held by the ten largest clones.

The sequence was obtained from a woman older than 75 with active or convalescent COVID-19. The specimen sequenced was peripheral blood. The rearranged chain carries TRBV11-3 and TRBJ2-5; the best D guess is TRBD1, with 5 bases matching. The CDR3 reads as follows: CASSPTDGTQYF. The nucleotide sequence is TGTGCCAGCAGTCCGACAGACGGGACCCAGTACTTC.